This TCR beta chain derives from a study of shared clonotypes between healthy human individuals. Study-level results: Clonotypes which were not shared had lower generation probabilities than clonotypes that all four donors shared. Since donors were few, the genetic and exposure-history diversity represented was limited.

For this clone: Antigen unknown.

Genomic DNA belonging to each subset was distributed in equal measure over several immunoSEQ plates. Some clones are missing from TCRdb's copy, which holds only in-frame ones; the method was immunoSEQ multiplex PCR. The sample records around 990,000 clones, approximately 80% being singletons. The CDR3 covers 20 residues. V was shortened by 0 bases and J by 2 bases, with 27 bases between the two germline ends. Germline V gene data show CDR1 as GTSNPN and CDR2 as SVGIG (reference sequence). Every one of the donors was a Caucasian adult that lived in Nashville, Tennessee. The J gene is TRBJ2-3, the V gene TRBV30, with D possibly being TRBD2 (5 bases). Input material: memory CD4+ T cells from PBMCs. Regarding subset: CD45RA-negative fraction. The clonotype was recovered from a man younger than 35 in good health. Some clones in this sample may be carry-over from other donors' samples. The CDR3 loop is CAWSVHKAWWSGAHTDTQYF. The CDR3 coding sequence is TGTGCCTGGAGTGTACACAAAGCTTGGTGGAGCGGAGCACACACAGATACGCAGTATTTT.